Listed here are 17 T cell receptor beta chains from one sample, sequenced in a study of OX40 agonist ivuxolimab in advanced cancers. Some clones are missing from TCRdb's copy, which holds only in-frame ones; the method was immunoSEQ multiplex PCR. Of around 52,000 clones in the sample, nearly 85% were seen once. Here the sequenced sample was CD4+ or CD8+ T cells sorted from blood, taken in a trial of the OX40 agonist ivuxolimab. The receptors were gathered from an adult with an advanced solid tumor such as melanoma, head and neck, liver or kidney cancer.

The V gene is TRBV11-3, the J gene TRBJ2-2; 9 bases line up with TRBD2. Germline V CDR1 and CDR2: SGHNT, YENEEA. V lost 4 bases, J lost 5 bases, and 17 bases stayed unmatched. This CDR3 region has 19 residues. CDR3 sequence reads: CASSSPWSSGKSGTGELFF. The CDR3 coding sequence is TGTGCCAGCAGCTCTCCGTGGTCTAGCGGGAAGTCTGGGACCGGGGAGCTGTTTTTT.

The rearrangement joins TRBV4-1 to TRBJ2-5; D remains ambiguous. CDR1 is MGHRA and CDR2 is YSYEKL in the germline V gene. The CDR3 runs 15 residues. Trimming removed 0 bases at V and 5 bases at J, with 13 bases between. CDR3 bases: TGCGCCAGCAGCCAAGATCCGAGTTTCGTCGAGACCCAGTACTTC. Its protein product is CASSQDPSFVETQYF.

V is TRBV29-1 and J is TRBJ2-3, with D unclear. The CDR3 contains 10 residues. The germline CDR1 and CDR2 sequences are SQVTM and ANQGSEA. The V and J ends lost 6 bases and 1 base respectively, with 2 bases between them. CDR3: CSVGTDTQYF. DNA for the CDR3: TGCAGCGTCGGCACAGATACGCAGTATTTT.

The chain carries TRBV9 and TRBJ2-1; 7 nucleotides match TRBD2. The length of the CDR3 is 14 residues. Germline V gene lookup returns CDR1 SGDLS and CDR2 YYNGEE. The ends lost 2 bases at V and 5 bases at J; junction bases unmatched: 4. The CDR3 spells CASSVSGVNNEQFF. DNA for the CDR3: TGTGCCAGCAGCGTCAGCGGGGTTAACAATGAGCAGTTCTTC. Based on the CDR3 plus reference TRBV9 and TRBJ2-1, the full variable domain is DSGVTQTPKHLITATGQRVTLRCSPRSGDLSVYWYQQSLDQGLQFLIQYYNGEERAKGNILERFSAQQFPDLHSELNLSSLELGDSALYFCASSVSGVNNEQFFGPGTRLTVL.

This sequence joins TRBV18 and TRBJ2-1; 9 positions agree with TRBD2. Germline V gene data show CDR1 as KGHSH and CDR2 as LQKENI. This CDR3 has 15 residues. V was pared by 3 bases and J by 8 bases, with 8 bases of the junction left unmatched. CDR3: CASSPSPGGRDEQFF. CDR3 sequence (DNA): TGTGCCAGCTCACCGTCTCCGGGCGGGAGGGATGAGCAGTTCTTC.

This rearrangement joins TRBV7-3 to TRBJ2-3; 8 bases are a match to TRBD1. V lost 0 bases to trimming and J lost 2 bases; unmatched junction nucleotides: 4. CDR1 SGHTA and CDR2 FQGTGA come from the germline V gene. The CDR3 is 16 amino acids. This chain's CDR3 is CASSLTGTGTTDTQYF. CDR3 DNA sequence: TGTGCCAGCAGCTTAACTGGGACAGGAACCACAGATACGCAGTATTTT.

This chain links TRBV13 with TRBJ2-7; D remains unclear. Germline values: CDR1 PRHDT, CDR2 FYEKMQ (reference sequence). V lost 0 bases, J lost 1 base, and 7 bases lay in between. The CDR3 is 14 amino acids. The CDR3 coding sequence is TGTGCCAGCAGCTTAGGGGGAATATCCTACGAGCAGTACTTC. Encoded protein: CASSLGGISYEQYF. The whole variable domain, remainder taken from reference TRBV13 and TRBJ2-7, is AAGVIQSPRHLIKEKRETATLKCYPIPRHDTVYWYQQGPGQDPQFLISFYEKMQSDKGSIPDRFSAQQFSDYHSELNMSSLELGDSALYFCASSLGGISYEQYFGPGTRLTVT.

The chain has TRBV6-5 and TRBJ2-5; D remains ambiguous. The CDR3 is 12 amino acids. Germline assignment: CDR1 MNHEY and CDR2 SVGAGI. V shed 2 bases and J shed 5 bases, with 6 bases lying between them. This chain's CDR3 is CASSYEGETQYF. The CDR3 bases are TGTGCCAGCAGTTACGAAGGGGAGACCCAGTACTTC.

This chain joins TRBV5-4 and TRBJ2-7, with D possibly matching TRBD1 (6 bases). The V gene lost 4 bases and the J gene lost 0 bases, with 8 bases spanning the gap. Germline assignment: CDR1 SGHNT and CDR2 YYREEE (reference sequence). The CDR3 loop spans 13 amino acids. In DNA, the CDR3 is TGTGCCAGCAGCCCGGACAGCTCCTACGAGCAGTACTTC. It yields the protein CASSPDSSYEQYF.

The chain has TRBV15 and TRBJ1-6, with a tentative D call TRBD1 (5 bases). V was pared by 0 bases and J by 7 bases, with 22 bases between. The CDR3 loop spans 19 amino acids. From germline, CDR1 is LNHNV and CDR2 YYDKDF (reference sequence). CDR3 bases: TGTGCCACCAGCAGAGAGGGAGGTACAGGTCTAACTCGGAATTCACCCCTCCACTTT. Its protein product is CATSREGGTGLTRNSPLHF.

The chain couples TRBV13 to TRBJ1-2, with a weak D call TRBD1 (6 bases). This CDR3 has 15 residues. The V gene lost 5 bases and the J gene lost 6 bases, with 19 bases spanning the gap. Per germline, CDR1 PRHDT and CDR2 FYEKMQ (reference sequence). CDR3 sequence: CASSLTRGRVNGYTF. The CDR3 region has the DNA TGTGCCAGCAGCCTCACCAGGGGAAGGGTGAATGGCTACACCTTC.

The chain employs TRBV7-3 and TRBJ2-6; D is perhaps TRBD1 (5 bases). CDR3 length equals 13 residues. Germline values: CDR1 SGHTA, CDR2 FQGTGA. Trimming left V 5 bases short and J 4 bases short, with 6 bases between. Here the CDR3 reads CASSQGGANVLTF. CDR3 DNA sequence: TGTGCCAGCAGCCAGGGCGGGGCCAACGTCCTGACTTTC.

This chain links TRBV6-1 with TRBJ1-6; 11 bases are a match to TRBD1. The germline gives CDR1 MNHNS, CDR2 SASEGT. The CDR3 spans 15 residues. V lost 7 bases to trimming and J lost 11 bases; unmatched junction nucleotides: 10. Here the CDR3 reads CASTLDRGHGTPLHF. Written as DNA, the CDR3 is TGTGCCAGCACTCTGGACAGGGGGCACGGTACACCCCTCCACTTT.

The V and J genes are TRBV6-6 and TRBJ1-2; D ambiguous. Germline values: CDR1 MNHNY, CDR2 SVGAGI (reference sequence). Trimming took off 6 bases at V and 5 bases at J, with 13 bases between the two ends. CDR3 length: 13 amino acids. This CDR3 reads CASRGLGGYGYTF. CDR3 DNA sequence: TGTGCCAGCAGGGGCCTTGGAGGTTATGGCTACACCTTC.

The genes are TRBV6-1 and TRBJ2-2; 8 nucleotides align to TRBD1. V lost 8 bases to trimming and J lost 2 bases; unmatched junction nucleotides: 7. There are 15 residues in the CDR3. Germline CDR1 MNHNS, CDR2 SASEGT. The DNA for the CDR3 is TGTGCCAGCGGTAGGGGACAGGCAAACACCGGGGAGCTGTTTTTT. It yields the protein CASGRGQANTGELFF.

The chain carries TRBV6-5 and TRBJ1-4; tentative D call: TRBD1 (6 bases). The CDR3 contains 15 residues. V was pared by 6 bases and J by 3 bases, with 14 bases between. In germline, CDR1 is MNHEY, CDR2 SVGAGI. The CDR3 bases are TGTGCCAGCAGGAGCGGGGGCAGGGCTAATGAAAAACTGTTTTTT. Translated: CASRSGGRANEKLFF.

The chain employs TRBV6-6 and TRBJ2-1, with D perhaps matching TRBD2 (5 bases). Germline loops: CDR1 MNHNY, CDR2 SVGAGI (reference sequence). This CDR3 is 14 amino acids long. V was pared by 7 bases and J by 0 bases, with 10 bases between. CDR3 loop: CASTDGDSYNEQFF. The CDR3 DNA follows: TGTGCCAGCACCGACGGGGACTCCTACAATGAGCAGTTCTTC.